These 20 T cell receptor beta chains originate from one sample sequenced in a study of persistence of HIV-infected CD4 T cells. Anti-CD3/anti-CD28 beads served as a nonspecific positive control stimulus. Responding CD4+ T cells were sorted by upregulation of both CD40 ligand and CD69. No cognate antigen is known for these TCRs. Sequencing used immunoSEQ version 4 in survey mode. Generated by immunoSEQ multiplex PCR, the TCRdb table keeps only in-frame clones and is missing some. The sample includes roughly 35,000 clones, approximately 86% of them seen just once. The sequences come from CD4+ T cells sorted from PBMCs after roughly 18-hour stimulation, collected from a patient who received antiretroviral therapy. The receptors were gathered from an adult man with HIV who was CMV-seropositive.

The rearrangement uses TRBV6-1 and TRBJ1-4; tentatively, D is TRBD1 (6 bases). Germline assignment: CDR1 MNHNS and CDR2 SASEGT. This CDR3 has 14 residues. Trimming took off 2 bases at V and 6 bases at J, with 10 bases between the two ends. DNA for the CDR3: TGTGCCAGCAGTGAAACCAGGGGCCATGAAAAACTGTTTTTT. Translated: CASSETRGHEKLFF.

This clone occurred once. The chain recombines TRBV6-5 with TRBJ2-2; maybe TRBD1 (5 bases). This CDR3 contains 15 residues. Trimming cost V 2 bases and J 0 bases, with 7 bases left between them. Germline V CDR1 and CDR2: MNHEY, SVGAGI. The CDR3 is CASSYRGPNTGELFF. CDR3 DNA sequence: TGTGCCAGCAGTTACAGGGGCCCGAACACCGGGGAGCTGTTTTTT.

The chain couples TRBV7-2 to TRBJ1-1; TRBD1 aligns across 9 bases. The CDR3 sequence is 16 residues long. CDR1 is SGHTA and CDR2 is FQGNSA in the germline V gene. V dropped 5 bases and J dropped 0; count of bases not matched to a gene: 7. CDR3 amino acids: CASSQQGATLNTEAFF. The CDR3 DNA is TGTGCCAGCAGCCAACAGGGGGCCACTTTGAACACTGAAGCTTTCTTT.

The CDR3, as DNA: TGCAGCGTTGTGAGGGGTCGGGCCGAGCAGTACTTC. Translation: CSVVRGRAEQYF. This chain links TRBV29-1 with TRBJ2-7, with D possibly called TRBD1 or TRBD2 (5 bases each). The CDR3 consists of 12 residues. Germline V gene data show CDR1 as SQVTM and CDR2 as ANQGSEA. V was trimmed by 4 bases and J by 6 bases, leaving 13 bases between them.

In its sample, this clone was seen once. V and J are TRBV15 and TRBJ1-2; maybe TRBD1 (6 bases). The CDR3 covers 15 residues. Germline V gives CDR1 LNHNV, CDR2 YYDKDF (reference sequence). Trimming left V 0 bases short and J 8 bases short, with 16 bases between. The CDR3 nucleotides read TGTGCCACCAGCAGAGACCCCAGGGGCCAGGGGGGCTACACCTTC. This translates into CATSRDPRGQGGYTF. Supplemented by reference TRBV15 and TRBJ1-2, the full variable domain reads DAMVIQNPRYQVTQFGKPVTLSCSQTLNHNVMYWYQQKSSQAPKLLFHYYDKDFNNEADTPDNFQSRRPNTSFCFLDIRSPGLGDTAMYLCATSRDPRGQGGYTFGSGTRLTVV.

The V call is TRBV12-3 or TRBV12-4, the J call TRBJ2-7; no reliable D call. The ends were cut back, 1 base at V and 3 bases at J, with 7 bases in the middle. The CDR3 is made up of 13 amino acids. As DNA, the CDR3 is TGTGCCAGCAGTTTAGGACAATACTACGAGCAGTACTTC. Protein product: CASSLGQYYEQYF.

This chain connects TRBV6-1 to TRBJ1-5; unclear D gene. CDR3 length equals 11 residues. Trimming stripped 2 bases from V and 6 bases from J, with 2 bases between. Germline V gene data show CDR1 as MNHNS and CDR2 as SASEGT. The CDR3 sequence: CASSESQPQHF. The CDR3 region has the DNA TGTGCCAGCAGTGAAAGTCAGCCCCAGCATTTT.

V and J are TRBV15 and TRBJ1-5; D perhaps matches TRBD1 (5 bases). V lost 0 bases and J lost 6, with 21 bases in between. This CDR3 spans 18 amino acids. CDR1 is LNHNV, CDR2 YYDKDF, per germline (reference sequence). CDR3 DNA sequence: TGTGCCACCAGCAGAGACTACTCAGGGCAGATTAAAATTCAGCCCCAGCATTTT. Its translation: CATSRDYSGQIKIQPQHF.

The chain couples TRBV18 to TRBJ2-7; D gene ambiguous. Trimming cost V 3 bases and J 6 bases, with 6 bases left between them. Germline V lookup: CDR1 KGHSH, CDR2 LQKENI. CDR3 length: 11 residues. CDR3 nucleotides: TGTGCCAGCTCACCCCTCGGCGAGCAGTACTTC. Amino acids: CASSPLGEQYF.

This chain joins TRBV12-3 or TRBV12-4 and TRBJ1-2, with D possibly being TRBD1 (6 bases). V was clipped by 3 bases and J by 8 bases, with 13 bases between them. The CDR3 spans 13 residues. The CDR3 sequence is CASSLSGAEGYTF. CDR3 nucleotides: TGTGCCAGCAGTTTGTCGGGGGCCGAAGGCTACACCTTC.

This chain connects TRBV19 to TRBJ2-7, with no clear D. The CDR3 totals 13 residues. Trimming removed 4 bases from V and 2 bases from J, with 9 bases in between. The germline gives CDR1 LNHDA, CDR2 SQIVND (reference sequence). The CDR3 here is CASSKTEPYEQYF. CDR3 in DNA: TGTGCCAGTAGTAAAACAGAGCCCTACGAGCAGTACTTC.

This chain links TRBV9 with TRBJ1-3; possibly TRBD1 for D (5 bases). The CDR3 consists of 14 residues. Trimming shortened V by 4 bases and J by 0 bases, and 8 bases separated the two germline ends. Germline CDR1 SGDLS, CDR2 YYNGEE. The CDR3 is CASSLGGSGNTIYF. CDR3 DNA sequence: TGTGCCAGCAGCCTGGGGGGCTCTGGAAACACCATATATTTT.

This clone was recorded a few times. The V call is TRBV6-1, the J call TRBJ1-3, with D hard to call. Germline V gene sequence: CDR1 MNHNS, CDR2 SASEGT. The V end was cut by 2 bases, the J end by 7 bases, with 9 bases between. The CDR3 is 13 residues long. The CDR3 nucleotides read TGTGCCAGCAGTGAAACCTTACGCAACACCATATATTTT. It yields the protein CASSETLRNTIYF.

The V gene is TRBV7-8, the J gene TRBJ1-5, with D possibly TRBD1 on 6 matching bases. The V gene lost 5 bases and the J gene lost 2 bases, with 10 bases spanning the gap. The germline gives CDR1 SGHVS, CDR2 FQNEAQ. The CDR3 is 14 amino acids. CDR3 nucleotides: TGTGCCAGCAGCACGGGACAAGGCAATCAGCCCCAGCATTTT. It specifies CASSTGQGNQPQHF.

The CDR3 DNA reads as TGCGCCAGCAGCCAAGTGCGCAGGGGGGTCGGCTCCTACGAGCAGTACTTC. It is translated as CASSQVRRGVGSYEQYF. The V and J genes are TRBV4-1 and TRBJ2-7; D might be TRBD1 (7 bases). CDR3 size: 17 residues. From germline, CDR1 is MGHRA and CDR2 YSYEKL. The germline V and J ends were trimmed by 1 base and 0 bases, with 16 bases remaining between them.

This clone was detected once. J is TRBJ2-5 and V is TRBV5-1; D is possibly TRBD1 (6 bases). The V end lost 4 bases, the J end lost 1 base, and 14 bases lay between the germline ends. This CDR3 has 15 amino acids. The germline CDR1 and CDR2 sequences are SGHRS and YFSETQ. Written as DNA, the CDR3 is TGCGCCAGCAGCACTCTCAGGGGCACCCAAGAGACCCAGTACTTC. Protein: CASSTLRGTQETQYF.

This rearrangement joins TRBV19 to TRBJ2-3; the match to TRBD2 covers 8 bases. Germline CDR1 is LNHDA and CDR2 is SQIVND (reference sequence). This CDR3 region has 16 residues. After removal of 10 bases from V and 1 base from J, the junction contained 13 bases not matched to a gene. The CDR3 DNA sequence: TGTGCCACCGCGGGGGGCCGATCCTCTGGCACAGATACGCAGTATTTT. Translating gives CATAGGRSSGTDTQYF. Combining the CDR3 with reference TRBV19 and TRBJ2-3 gives the whole variable domain DGGITQSPKYLFRKEGQNVTLSCEQNLNHDAMYWYRQDPGQGLRLIYYSQIVNDFQKGDIAEGYSVSREKKESFPLTVTSAQKNPTAFYLCATAGGRSSGTDTQYFGPGTRLTVL.

This chain joins TRBV5-1 and TRBJ2-3; 14 nucleotides align to TRBD2. The CDR3 extends over 18 amino acids. From germline, CDR1 is SGHRS and CDR2 YFSETQ. The V and J ends lost 0 bases and 3 bases, in that order; junction bases with no gene match: 6. The DNA of the CDR3 is TGCGCCAGCAGCTTGGAGACTAGCGGGGGGGCCAGGACAGATACGCAGTATTTT. Amino acids: CASSLETSGGARTDTQYF.

The chain is built from TRBV18 and TRBJ1-1, with D perhaps matching TRBD1 (5 bases). Trimming shortened V by 5 bases and J by 3 bases, and 10 bases separated the two germline ends. The CDR3 length is 13 residues. The germline V gene has CDR1 KGHSH and CDR2 LQKENI. The CDR3: CASSYRGDTEAFF. The CDR3 nucleotides are TGTGCCAGCTCATACAGAGGGGACACTGAAGCTTTCTTT.

V is TRBV27 and J is TRBJ1-1; the match to TRBD1 covers 7 bases. There are 15 residues in the CDR3. V shed 7 bases, J shed 0 bases, and the junction held 8 bases outside the gene matches. CDR1 and CDR2 (germline): MNHEY, SMNVEV (reference sequence). The CDR3 coding sequence is TGTGCCAGCAAGTCGGACAGGAATATGAACACTGAAGCTTTCTTT. Translating it yields CASKSDRNMNTEAFF.